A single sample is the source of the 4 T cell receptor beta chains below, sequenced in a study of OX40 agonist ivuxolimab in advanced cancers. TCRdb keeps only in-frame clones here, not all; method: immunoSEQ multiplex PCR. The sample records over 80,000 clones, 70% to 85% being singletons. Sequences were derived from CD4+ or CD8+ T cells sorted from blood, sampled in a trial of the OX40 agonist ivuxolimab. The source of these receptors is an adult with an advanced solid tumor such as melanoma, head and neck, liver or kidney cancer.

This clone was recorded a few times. CDR3 nucleotide sequence: TGTGCCAGCTCACTAGGCCCCTTCCAGCCCCAGCATTTT. It translates to CASSLGPFQPQHF. The chain joins TRBV18 to TRBJ1-5; D ambiguous. The CDR3 runs to 13 residues. Trimming took 4 bases from V and 7 from J, leaving 11 bases between them. Germline V gene lookup returns CDR1 KGHSH and CDR2 LQKENI.

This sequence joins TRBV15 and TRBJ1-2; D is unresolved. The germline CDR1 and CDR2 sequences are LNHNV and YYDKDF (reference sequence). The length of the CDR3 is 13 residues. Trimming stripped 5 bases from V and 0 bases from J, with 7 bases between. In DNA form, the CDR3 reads TGTGCCACCAGCGTCGGGACTAACTATGGCTACACCTTC. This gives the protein CATSVGTNYGYTF.

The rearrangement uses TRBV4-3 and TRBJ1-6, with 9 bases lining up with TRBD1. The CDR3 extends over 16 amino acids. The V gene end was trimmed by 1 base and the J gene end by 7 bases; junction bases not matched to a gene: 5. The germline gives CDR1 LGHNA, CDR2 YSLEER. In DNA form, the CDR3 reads TGCGCCAGCAGCCAAGGGGACGGACAGGGGAATTCACCCCTCCACTTT. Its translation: CASSQGDGQGNSPLHF.

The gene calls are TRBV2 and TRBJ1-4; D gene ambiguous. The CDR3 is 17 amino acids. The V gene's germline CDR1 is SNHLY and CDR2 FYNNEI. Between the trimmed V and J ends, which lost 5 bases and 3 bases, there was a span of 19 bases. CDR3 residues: CASSTSPLSGPNEKLFF. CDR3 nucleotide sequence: TGTGCCAGCAGTACCTCCCCTCTTAGTGGACCTAATGAAAAACTGTTTTTT.